The rows below give T cell receptor beta chains drawn from one sample of a study of T cells in Graves' hyperthyroidism and ophthalmopathy. TCRdb redid the calling of the multiplex PCR reads with MiXCR, one entry per CDR3 protein. The table records hundreds of thousands of distinct CDR3 sequences, approximately 13% of them present only once. The sample was blood. Receptors were obtained from a woman aged 18-29 years with Graves' hyperthyroidism. CDR3s include the opening cysteine and the closing phenylalanine or tryptophan. A D gene is named only where the DNA matches it firmly. The size field is filled for only some rows; it gives once, few, many or a size class.

TRBJ2-5	TRBD1	many	TRBV28	CASTFRGWDRGTPREETQYF	TGTGCCAGCACTTTTCGGGGTTGGGACAGGGGGACCCCCAGGGAAGAGACCCAGTACTTC
TRBJ1-1	TRBD1	many	TRBV29-1	CSVQGGDRENTKAFF	TGCAGCGTTCAAGGCGGGGACAGGGAGAACACTAAAGCTTTCTTT
TRBJ2-2	-	-	TRBV10-3	CAIRVTGDTGGLFF	TGTGCCATCAGAGTTACAGGCGACACCGGGGGGCTGTTTTTT
TRBJ1-1	TRBD1	many	TRBV20-1	CSASRQGVWGTEAFF	TGCAGTGCTAGCCGACAGGGGGTTTGGGGCACTGAAGCTTTCTTT
TRBJ2-5	TRBD2	few	TRBV9	CASSVEAGGPETQYF	TGTGCCAGCAGCGTAGAGGCGGGAGGGCCGGAGACCCAGTACTTC
TRBJ2-1	-	many	TRBV12-3/TRBV12-4	CASSFGPGAYNEQFF	TGTGCCAGCAGTTTCGGTCCCGGGGCCTACAATGAGCAGTTCTTC
TRBJ2-3	-	many	TRBV7-3	CASSSSSGTDTQYF	TGTGCCAGCAGCTCTTCTAGCGGCACAGATACGCAGTATTTT
TRBJ2-7	TRBD2	-	TRBV6-9	CASSLWGGAGVYEQYF	TGTGCCAGCAGTTTGTGGGGAGGGGCGGGGGTCTACGAGCAGTACTTC
TRBJ2-7	TRBD2	many	TRBV7-2	CASSFPLAGHRGSYEQYF	TGTGCCAGCAGCTTCCCCCTAGCGGGACATCGGGGATCCTACGAGCAGTACTTC
TRBJ1-1	TRBD1	many	TRBV5-6	CASSFGGIWDRSWGTEAFF	TGTGCCAGCAGCTTTGGAGGGATTTGGGACAGGTCCTGGGGCACTGAAGCTTTCTTT
TRBJ1-4	TRBD1	-	TRBV24-1	CATSDSTGVKEKLFF	TGTGCCACCAGTGACTCGACAGGGGTGAAGGAAAAACTGTTTTTT
TRBJ2-3	-	many	TRBV28	CASSLSRVRQGSFTDTQYF	TGTGCCAGCAGTTTGTCTCGGGTGCGCCAGGGCTCCTTCACAGATACGCAGTATTTT
TRBJ2-1	TRBD2	many	TRBV20-1	CSARDGTSGRGNEQFF	TGCAGTGCTAGAGATGGAACTAGCGGGAGGGGTAATGAGCAGTTCTTC
TRBJ2-2	TRBD2	many	TRBV6-1	CASSLLAGSSTGELFF	TGTGCCAGCAGTTTACTAGCGGGGTCGAGCACCGGGGAGCTGTTTTTT
TRBJ1-2	-	many	TRBV18	CASSPLDTQFRSYTF	TGTGCCAGCTCACCATTGGACACCCAGTTTCGGAGCTACACCTTC
TRBJ1-2	TRBD1	few	TRBV7-3	CASAEQGAGYGYTF	TGTGCCAGCGCGGAACAGGGGGCGGGCTATGGCTACACCTTC
TRBJ2-5	-	many	TRBV28	CASSLRGLRETQYF	TGTGCCAGCAGTTTACGGGGGCTGCGGGAGACCCAGTACTTC
TRBJ1-2	-	many	TRBV7-9	CASSLEGNGYTF	TGTGCCAGCAGCTTAGAGGGAAACGGCTACACCTTC
TRBJ1-2	TRBD1	many	TRBV28	CASSFRQGNGYTF	TGTGCCAGCAGTTTTAGACAGGGGAATGGCTACACCTTC
TRBJ2-5	-	many	TRBV2	CASSEESGTETQYF	TGTGCCAGCAGTGAAGAGTCGGGAACCGAGACCCAGTACTTC
TRBJ1-4	-	-	TRBV6-4	CASSTVDAATNEKLFF	TGTGCCAGCAGTACCGTTGACGCGGCAACTAATGAAAAACTGTTTTTT
TRBJ1-1	-	-	TRBV28	CASSFLRDEAFF	TGTGCCAGCAGTTTCCTTAGGGATGAAGCTTTCTTT
TRBJ2-7	-	-	TRBV19	CASSIDGAYEQYF	TGTGCCAGTAGTATCGACGGAGCCTACGAGCAGTACTTC
TRBJ1-1	-	-	TRBV27	CATTNGANTEAFF	TGTGCCACAACAAACGGGGCCAACACTGAAGCTTTCTTT
TRBJ1-5	-	-	TRBV6-2/TRBV6-3	CASANRQDNQPQHF	TGTGCCAGCGCCAATCGACAGGATAATCAGCCCCAGCATTTT